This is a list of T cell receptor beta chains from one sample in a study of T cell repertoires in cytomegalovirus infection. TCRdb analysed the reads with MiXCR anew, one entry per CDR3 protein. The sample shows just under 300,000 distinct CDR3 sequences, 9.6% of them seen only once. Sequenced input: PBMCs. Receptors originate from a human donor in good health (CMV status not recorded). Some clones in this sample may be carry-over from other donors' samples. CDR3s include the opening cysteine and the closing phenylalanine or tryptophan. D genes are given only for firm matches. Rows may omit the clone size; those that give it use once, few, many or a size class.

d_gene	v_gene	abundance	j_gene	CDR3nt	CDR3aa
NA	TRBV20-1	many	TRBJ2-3	TGCAGTGCTAGAGAACCCCGTAGCACAGATACGCAGTATTTT	CSAREPRSTDTQYF
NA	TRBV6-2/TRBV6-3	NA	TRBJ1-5	TGTGCCAGCAGTTACGAGTCCCAGGGAAAGCATCTAGGCAATCAGCCCCAGCATTTT	CASSYESQGKHLGNQPQHF
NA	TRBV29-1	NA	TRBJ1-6	TGCAGCGTAATGACAGGCTATAATTCACCCCTCCACTTT	CSVMTGYNSPLHF
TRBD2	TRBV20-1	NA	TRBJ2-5	TGCAGTGCTAGGAATCTAGCGGGGGCCACAAAGGAGACCCAGTACTTC	CSARNLAGATKETQYF
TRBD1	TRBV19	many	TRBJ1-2	TGTGCCAGTTCCGGGACAGCGGGAGGCTACACCTTC	CASSGTAGGYTF
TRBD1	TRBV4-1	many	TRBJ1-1	TGCGCCAGCAGCCAAGAAGGGACAGGGGGCCGGAACACTGAAGCTTTCTTT	CASSQEGTGGRNTEAFF
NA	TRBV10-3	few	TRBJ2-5	TGTGCCATCGGGGGGACACTCCAAGAGACCCAGTACTTC	CAIGGTLQETQYF
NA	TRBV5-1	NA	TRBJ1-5	TGCGCCAGCAGGACTTTCAGGGGCCCCGAGGATAGCAATCAGCCCCAGCATTTT	CASRTFRGPEDSNQPQHF
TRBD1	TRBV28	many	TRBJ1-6	TGTGCCAGCAGTTCGCCGGACAGGGCAAGGGAACCCCTCCACTTT	CASSSPDRAREPLHF
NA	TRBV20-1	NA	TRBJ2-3	TGCAGTGCCCCGCAAGGGAGCACAGATACGCAGTATTTT	CSAPQGSTDTQYF
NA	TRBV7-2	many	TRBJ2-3	TGTGCCAGCAGCTTACCGACAGCCACAGATACGCAGTATTTT	CASSLPTATDTQYF
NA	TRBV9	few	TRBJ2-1	TGTGCCAGCAGCGCACCTGCGTTGCCGGGGGCCCCCCTCTCCTACAATGAGCAGTTCTTC	CASSAPALPGAPLSYNEQFF
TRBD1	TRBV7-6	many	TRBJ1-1	TGTGCCAGCAGCTCATGGACAGGGACAGAGGCTGAAGCTTTCTTT	CASSSWTGTEAEAFF
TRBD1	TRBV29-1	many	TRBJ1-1	TGCAGCTCCTGGACAGGGGGGAGCACTGAAGCTTTCTTT	CSSWTGGSTEAFF
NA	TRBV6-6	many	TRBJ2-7	TGTGCCACCCAACGCGGGCGCCAATCCTACGAGCAGTACTTC	CATQRGRQSYEQYF
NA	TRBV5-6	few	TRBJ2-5	TGTGCCAGCAGCCTACAAGAAGAGACCCAGTACTTC	CASSLQEETQYF
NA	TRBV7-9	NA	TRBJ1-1	TGTGCCAGCAGCTTAGTAGGGGAGAGCGCTGAAGCTTTCTTT	CASSLVGESAEAFF
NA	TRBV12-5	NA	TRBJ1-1	TGTGCTAGTGGCGGTGGAGGCATCAACACTGAAGCTTTCTTT	CASGGGGINTEAFF
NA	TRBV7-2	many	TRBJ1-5	TGTGCCAGCAGCTTAGCGGAGACAGTTAGCAATCAGCCCCAGCATTTT	CASSLAETVSNQPQHF
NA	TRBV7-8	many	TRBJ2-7	TGTGCCAGCAGCTTAGTAGGAACGGTAGACGCCTACGAGCAGTACTTC	CASSLVGTVDAYEQYF
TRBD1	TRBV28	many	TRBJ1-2	TGTGCCAGCAGTTTATCCAGGGGGCATAACTATGGCTACACCTTC	CASSLSRGHNYGYTF
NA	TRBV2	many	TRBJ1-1	TGTGCCAGCAGTGAGATAGGCTCCATGAACACTGAAGCTTTCTTT	CASSEIGSMNTEAFF
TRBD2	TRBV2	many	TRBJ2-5	TGTGCCAGCAGACTAGCGGGGGGAATGGAGACCCAGTACTTC	CASRLAGGMETQYF
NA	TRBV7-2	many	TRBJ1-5	TGTGCCAGCAGCGCCCATAGCAATCAGCCCCAGCATTTT	CASSAHSNQPQHF
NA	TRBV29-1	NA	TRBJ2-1	TGCAGCGTCGCGGGACGCAACCACGTTGAGCAGTTCTTC	CSVAGRNHVEQFF
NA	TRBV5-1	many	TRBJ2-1	TGCGCCAGCGGCAGCTGGCCGGGGGAAGGCAATGAGCAGTTCTTC	CASGSWPGEGNEQFF
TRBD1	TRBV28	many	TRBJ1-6	TGTGCCAGCAGCCAGACAGGGGGCGCAAACAATTCACCCCTCCACTTT	CASSQTGGANNSPLHF
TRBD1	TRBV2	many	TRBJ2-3	TGTGCCAGCAGTGAAAGGGACAGGGCGCAGTATTTT	CASSERDRAQYF
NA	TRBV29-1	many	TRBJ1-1	TGCAGCGTTGAGGTCCAGGGTCACACTGAAGCTTTCTTT	CSVEVQGHTEAFF
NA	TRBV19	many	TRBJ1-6	TGTGCCAGTAAAGGGACTGACTATTCACCCCTCCACTTT	CASKGTDYSPLHF
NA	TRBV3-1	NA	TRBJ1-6	TGTGCCAGCAGCCCCCGAATCAATTCACCCCTCCACTTT	CASSPRINSPLHF
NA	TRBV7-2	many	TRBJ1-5	TGTGCCAGCAGCCCCTTCGCAGGGGTAGGTCAGCCCCAGCATTTT	CASSPFAGVGQPQHF
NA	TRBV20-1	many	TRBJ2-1	TGCAGTGCTAGATGGGGATCTGGGAGTAGAAATGAGCAGTTCTTC	CSARWGSGSRNEQFF
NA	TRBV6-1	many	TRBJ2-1	TGTGCCAGCAGTTTCTACCGGGACAAATCTAGCTACAATGAGCAGTTCTTC	CASSFYRDKSSYNEQFF
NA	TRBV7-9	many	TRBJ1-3	TGTGCCAGCAGCTACCAGAACACCATATATTTT	CASSYQNTIYF
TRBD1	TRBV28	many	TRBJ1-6	TGTGCCAGCAGCCCGGGACAGGGAGGTTTCTCCTATAATTCACCCCTCCACTTT	CASSPGQGGFSYNSPLHF
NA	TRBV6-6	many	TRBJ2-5	TGTGCCAGTTTTGGTGGAGAGACCCAGTACTTC	CASFGGETQYF
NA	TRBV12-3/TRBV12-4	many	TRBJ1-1	TGTGCCAGCAGGGCCGGGAGTAACACTGAAGCTTTCTTT	CASRAGSNTEAFF
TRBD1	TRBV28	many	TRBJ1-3	TGTGCCAGCACGGGACCTGTTACAGGGGACTCTGGAAACACCATATATTTT	CASTGPVTGDSGNTIYF
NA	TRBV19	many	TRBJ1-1	TGTGCCAGTAGTAACACCCGGGGTGGCACTGAAGCTTTCTTT	CASSNTRGGTEAFF
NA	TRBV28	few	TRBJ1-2	TGTGCCAGCAGGCTGGGGGGGGCGCTTCGCTATGGCTACACCTTC	CASRLGGALRYGYTF
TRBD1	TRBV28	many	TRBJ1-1	TGTGCCAGCAGTCTCCCCGGGACAGGGGCCCTGAACACTGAAGCTTTCTTT	CASSLPGTGALNTEAFF
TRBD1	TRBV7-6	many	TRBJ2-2	TGTGCCAGCAGCAAAGACAGGGTTGGCATCGGGGAGCTGTTTTTT	CASSKDRVGIGELFF
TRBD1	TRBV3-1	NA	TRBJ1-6	TGTGCCAGCAGCCAAGGGACAGGATGGGGTGAATGGCCCCTCCACTTT	CASSQGTGWGEWPLHF
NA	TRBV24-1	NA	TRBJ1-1	TGTGCCACCAGTGATTTAAAGGGTACTGAAGCTTTCTTT	CATSDLKGTEAFF
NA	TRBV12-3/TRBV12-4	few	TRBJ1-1	TGTGCCAGCAGTATGGTCCGAACTGAAGCTTTCTTT	CASSMVRTEAFF
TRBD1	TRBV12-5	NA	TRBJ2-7	TGTGCTAGTGGTTTCCATACAGAGGGACAGGGCATATACGAGCAGTACTTC	CASGFHTEGQGIYEQYF
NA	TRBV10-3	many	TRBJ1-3	TGTGCCATCAGTGGACTGGAAAGCTCTGGAAACACCATATATTTT	CAISGLESSGNTIYF
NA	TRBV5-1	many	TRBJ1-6	TGCGCCAGCAGCCCAAGCCCCGGGACGTCTAATTCACCCCTCCACTTT	CASSPSPGTSNSPLHF
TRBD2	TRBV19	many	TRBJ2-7	TGTGCCAGTAGTATAAGCGGGGGCGATTACGAGCAGTACTTC	CASSISGGDYEQYF
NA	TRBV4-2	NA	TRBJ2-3	TGTGCCAGCAGCCAAGTTCCGGGGGGCCAGGATACGCAGTATTTT	CASSQVPGGQDTQYF
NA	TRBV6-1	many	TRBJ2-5	TGTGCCACCAGGGGTTACGGCTACCAAGAGACCCAGTACTTC	CATRGYGYQETQYF